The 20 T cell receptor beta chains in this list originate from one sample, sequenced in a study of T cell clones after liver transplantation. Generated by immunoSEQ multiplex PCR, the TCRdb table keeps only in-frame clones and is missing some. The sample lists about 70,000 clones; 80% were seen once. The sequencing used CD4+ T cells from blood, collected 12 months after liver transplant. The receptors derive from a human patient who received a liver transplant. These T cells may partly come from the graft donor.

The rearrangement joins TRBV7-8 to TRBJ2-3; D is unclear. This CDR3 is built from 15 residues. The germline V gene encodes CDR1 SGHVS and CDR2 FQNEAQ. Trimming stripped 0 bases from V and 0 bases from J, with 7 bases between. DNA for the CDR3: TGTGCCAGCAGCTTAGCGCGGCAGAGCACAGATACGCAGTATTTT. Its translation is CASSLARQSTDTQYF.

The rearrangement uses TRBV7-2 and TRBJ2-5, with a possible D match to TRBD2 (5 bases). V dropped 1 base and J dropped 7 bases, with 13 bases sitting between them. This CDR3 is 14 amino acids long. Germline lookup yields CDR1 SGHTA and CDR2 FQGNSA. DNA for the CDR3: TGTGCCAGCAGCTTAGAGTCTAGCACAAGGACCCAGTACTTC. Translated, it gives CASSLESSTRTQYF.

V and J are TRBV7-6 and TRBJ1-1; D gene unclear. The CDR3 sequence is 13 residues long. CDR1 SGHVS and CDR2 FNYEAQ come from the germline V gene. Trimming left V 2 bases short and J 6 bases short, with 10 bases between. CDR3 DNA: TGTGCCAGCAGCTTATTCGGGGAATCTGAAGCTTTCTTT. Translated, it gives CASSLFGESEAFF. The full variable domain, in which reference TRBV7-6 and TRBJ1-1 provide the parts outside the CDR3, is GAGVSQSPRYKVTKRGQDVALRCDPISGHVSLYWYRQALGQGPEFLTYFNYEAQQDKSGLPNDRFSAERPEGSISTLTIQRTEQRDSAMYRCASSLFGESEAFFGQGTRLTVV.

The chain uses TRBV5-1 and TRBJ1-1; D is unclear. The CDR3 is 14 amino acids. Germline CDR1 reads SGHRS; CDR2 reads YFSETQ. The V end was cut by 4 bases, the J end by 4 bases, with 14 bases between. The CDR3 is CASSLGGVSTEAFF. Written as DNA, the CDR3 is TGCGCCAGCAGCCTGGGCGGGGTAAGCACTGAAGCTTTCTTT.

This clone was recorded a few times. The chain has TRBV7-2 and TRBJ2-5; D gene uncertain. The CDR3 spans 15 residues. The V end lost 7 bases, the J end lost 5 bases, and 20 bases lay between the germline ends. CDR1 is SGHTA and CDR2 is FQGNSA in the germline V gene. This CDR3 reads CASTPHSASRETQYF. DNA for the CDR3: TGTGCCAGCACACCTCACTCGGCTAGTCGGGAGACCCAGTACTTC. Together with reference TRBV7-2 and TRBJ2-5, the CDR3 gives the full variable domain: GAGVSQSPSNKVTEKGKDVELRCDPISGHTALYWYRQSLGQGLEFLIYFQGNSAPDKSGLPSDRFSAERTGGSVSTLTIQRTQQEDSAVYLCASTPHSASRETQYFGPGTRLLVL.

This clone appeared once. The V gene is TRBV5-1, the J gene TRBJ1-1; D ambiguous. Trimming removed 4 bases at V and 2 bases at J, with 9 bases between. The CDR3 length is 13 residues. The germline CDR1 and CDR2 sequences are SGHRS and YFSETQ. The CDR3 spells CASSVLKNTEAFF. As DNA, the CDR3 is TGCGCCAGCAGCGTCCTAAAAAACACTGAAGCTTTCTTT.

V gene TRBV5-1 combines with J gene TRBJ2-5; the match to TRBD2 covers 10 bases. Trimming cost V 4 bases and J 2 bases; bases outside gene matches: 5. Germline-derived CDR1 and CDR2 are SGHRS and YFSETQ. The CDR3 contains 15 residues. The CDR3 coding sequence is TGCGCCAGCAGCAATCAGCGGGAGGGTCAAGAGACCCAGTACTTC. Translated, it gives CASSNQREGQETQYF.

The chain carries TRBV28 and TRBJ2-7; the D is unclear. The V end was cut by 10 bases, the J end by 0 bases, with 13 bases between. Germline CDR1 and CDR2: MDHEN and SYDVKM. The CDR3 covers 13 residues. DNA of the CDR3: TGTGCCACCACCGAAGGCGTCTCCTACGAGCAGTACTTC. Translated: CATTEGVSYEQYF.

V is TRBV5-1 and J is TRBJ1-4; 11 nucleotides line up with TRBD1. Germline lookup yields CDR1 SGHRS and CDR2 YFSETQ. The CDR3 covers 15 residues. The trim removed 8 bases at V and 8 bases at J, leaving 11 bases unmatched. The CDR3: CASGTGGLGPEKLFF. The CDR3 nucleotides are TGCGCCAGTGGGACAGGGGGGCTTGGTCCCGAAAAACTGTTTTTT.

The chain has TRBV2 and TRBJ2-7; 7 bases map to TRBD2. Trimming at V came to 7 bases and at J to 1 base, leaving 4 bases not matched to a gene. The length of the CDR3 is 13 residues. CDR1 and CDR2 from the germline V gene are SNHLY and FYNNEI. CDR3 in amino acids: CASTGGLSYEQYF. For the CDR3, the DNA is TGTGCCAGCACGGGAGGCCTATCCTACGAGCAGTACTTC.

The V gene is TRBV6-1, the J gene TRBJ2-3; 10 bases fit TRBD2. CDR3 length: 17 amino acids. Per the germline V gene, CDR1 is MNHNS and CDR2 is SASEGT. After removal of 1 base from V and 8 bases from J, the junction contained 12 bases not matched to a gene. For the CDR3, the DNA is TGTGCCAGCAGTGAAGACCTCCTAGCGGGAGTGATTTCTACGCAGTATTTT. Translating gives CASSEDLLAGVISTQYF.

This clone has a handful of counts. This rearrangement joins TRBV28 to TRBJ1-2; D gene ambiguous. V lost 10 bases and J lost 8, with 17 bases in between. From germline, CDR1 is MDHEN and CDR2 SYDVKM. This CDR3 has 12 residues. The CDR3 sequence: CAIGSHLLGYTF. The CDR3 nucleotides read TGTGCCATAGGGTCGCATCTGCTCGGCTACACCTTC.

The chain's CDR3 is CASSVEGFGELFF. CDR3 nucleotides: TGTGCCAGCAGCGTAGAAGGCTTCGGGGAGCTGTTTTTT. V gene TRBV9 combines with J gene TRBJ2-2, with unresolved D. The length of the CDR3 is 13 residues. In germline, CDR1 is SGDLS, CDR2 YYNGEE. V lost 0 bases, J lost 7 bases, and 7 bases lay in between.

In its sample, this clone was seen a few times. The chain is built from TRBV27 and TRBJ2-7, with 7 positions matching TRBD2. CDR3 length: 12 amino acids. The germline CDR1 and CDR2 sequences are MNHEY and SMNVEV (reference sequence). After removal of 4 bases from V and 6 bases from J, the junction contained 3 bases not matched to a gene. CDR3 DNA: TGTGCCAGCAGTTGGTCGGGGGGCGAGCAGTACTTC. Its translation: CASSWSGGEQYF.

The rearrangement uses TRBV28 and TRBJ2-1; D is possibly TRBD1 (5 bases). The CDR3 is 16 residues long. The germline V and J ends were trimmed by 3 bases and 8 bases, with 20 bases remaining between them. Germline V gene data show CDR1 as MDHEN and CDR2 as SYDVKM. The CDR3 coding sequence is TGTGCCAGCAGTTTGAATAGGGGCAGCTTGGTCGATGAGCAGTTCTTC. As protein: CASSLNRGSLVDEQFF.

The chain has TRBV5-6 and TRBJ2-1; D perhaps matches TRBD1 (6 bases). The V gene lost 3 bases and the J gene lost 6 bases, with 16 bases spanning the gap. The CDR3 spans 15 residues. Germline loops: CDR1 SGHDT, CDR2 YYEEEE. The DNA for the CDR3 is TGTGCCAGCAGCTCACGGACAGTCTTTATCAATGAGCAGTTCTTC. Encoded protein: CASSSRTVFINEQFF.

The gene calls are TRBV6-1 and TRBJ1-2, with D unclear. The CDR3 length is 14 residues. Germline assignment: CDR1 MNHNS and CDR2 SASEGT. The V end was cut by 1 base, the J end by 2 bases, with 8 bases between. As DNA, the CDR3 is TGTGCCAGCAGTGAAGGCGGGGAAAACTATGGCTACACCTTC. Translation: CASSEGGENYGYTF.

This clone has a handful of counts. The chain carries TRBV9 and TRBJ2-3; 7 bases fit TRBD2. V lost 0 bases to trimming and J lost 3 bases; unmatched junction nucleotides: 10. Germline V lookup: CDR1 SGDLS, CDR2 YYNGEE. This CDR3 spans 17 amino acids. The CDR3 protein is CASSVGISGGRTDTQYF. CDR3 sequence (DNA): TGTGCCAGCAGCGTAGGGATTAGTGGCGGGAGAACAGATACGCAGTATTTT.

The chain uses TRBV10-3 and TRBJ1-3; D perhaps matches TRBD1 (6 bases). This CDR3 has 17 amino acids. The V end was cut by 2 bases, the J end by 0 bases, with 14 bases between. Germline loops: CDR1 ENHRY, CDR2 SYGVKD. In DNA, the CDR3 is TGTGCCATCAGTGAGCCTGGACAGCTAAGCTCTGGAAACACCATATATTTT. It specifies CAISEPGQLSSGNTIYF.

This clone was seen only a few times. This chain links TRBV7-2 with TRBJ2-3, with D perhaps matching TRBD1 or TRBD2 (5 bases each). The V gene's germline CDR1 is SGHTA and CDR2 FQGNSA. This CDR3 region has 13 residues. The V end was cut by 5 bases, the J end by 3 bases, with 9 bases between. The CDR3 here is CASSPGRTDTQYF. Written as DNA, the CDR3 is TGTGCCAGCAGCCCGGGACGGACAGATACGCAGTATTTT.